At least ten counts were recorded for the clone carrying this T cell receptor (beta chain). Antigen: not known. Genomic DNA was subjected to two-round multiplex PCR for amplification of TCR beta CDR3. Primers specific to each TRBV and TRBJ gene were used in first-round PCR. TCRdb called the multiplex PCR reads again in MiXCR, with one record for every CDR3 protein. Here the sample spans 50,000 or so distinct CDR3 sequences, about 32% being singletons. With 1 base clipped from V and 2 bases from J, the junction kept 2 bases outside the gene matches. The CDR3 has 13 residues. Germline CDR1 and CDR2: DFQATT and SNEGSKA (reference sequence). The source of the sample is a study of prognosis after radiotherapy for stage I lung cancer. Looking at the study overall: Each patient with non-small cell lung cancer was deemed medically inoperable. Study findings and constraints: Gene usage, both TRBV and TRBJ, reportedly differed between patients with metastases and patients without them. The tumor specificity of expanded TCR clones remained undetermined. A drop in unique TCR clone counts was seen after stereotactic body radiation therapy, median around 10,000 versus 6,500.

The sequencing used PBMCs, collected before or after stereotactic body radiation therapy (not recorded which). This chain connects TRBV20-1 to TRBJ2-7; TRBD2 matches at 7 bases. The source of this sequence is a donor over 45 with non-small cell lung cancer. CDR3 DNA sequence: TGCAGTGCTAGAGGGCTAGCGGCCTACGAGCAGTACTTC. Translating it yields CSARGLAAYEQYF.